These 7 T cell receptor beta chains originate from one sample sequenced in a study of blood T cell repertoires in COVID-19 (dated by TCRdb to between 2020 and 2021). The library was produced with the immunoSEQ multiplex PCR assay. TCRdb holds this immuneACCESS table with in-frame rearrangements only. Some clones are missing; in checked studies, unresolved V genes explain under half, and the rest has no known cause. The sample has about 200,000 clones on record, 80% to 90% of them singletons. The leading ten clones occupy 2.2% of the sample. Sequenced: peripheral blood. These receptors all come from a woman aged 45 to 65 with acute or convalescent COVID-19.

This sequence joins TRBV4-3 and TRBJ2-7; D possibly corresponds to TRBD2 (6 bases). V dropped 2 bases and J dropped 7 bases, with 12 bases sitting between them. Germline lookup yields CDR1 LGHNA and CDR2 YSLEER. This CDR3 spans 13 amino acids. The CDR3 DNA sequence: TGCGCCAGCAGCCAACTTCTAGCGCTGGAGCAGTACTTC. Amino acid sequence: CASSQLLALEQYF.

This chain uses TRBV20-1 with TRBJ1-1; D gene ambiguous. Germline V gene sequence: CDR1 DFQATT, CDR2 SNEGSKA (reference sequence). This CDR3 has 11 amino acids. CDR3 residues: CSASVNTEAFF. The DNA of the CDR3 is TGCAGCGCTTCAGTGAACACTGAAGCTTTCTTT.

The chain has TRBV9 and TRBJ2-1; D is possibly TRBD2 (5 bases). The CDR3 spans 15 residues. The V end lost 1 base, the J end lost 5 bases, and 13 bases lay between the germline ends. Germline V gene data show CDR1 as SGDLS and CDR2 as YYNGEE. The CDR3 bases are TGTGCCAGCAGCGTACGCGGGTTCAATGACAATGAGCAGTTCTTC. This translates into CASSVRGFNDNEQFF. The variable domain in full, with the rest retrieved from reference TRBV9 and TRBJ2-1, is DSGVTQTPKHLITATGQRVTLRCSPRSGDLSVYWYQQSLDQGLQFLIQYYNGEERAKGNILERFSAQQFPDLHSELNLSSLELGDSALYFCASSVRGFNDNEQFFGPGTRLTVL.

The genes are TRBV7-9 and TRBJ2-7, with D unresolved. CDR1 is SEHNR, CDR2 FQNEAQ, per germline (reference sequence). V was shortened by 1 base and J by 5 bases, with 12 bases between the two germline ends. The CDR3 contains 14 residues. DNA for the CDR3: TGTGCCAGCAGCTTAGTATCTATCCTTGACGAGCAGTACTTC. Translation gives CASSLVSILDEQYF. Full variable domain (remainder filled in from reference TRBV7-9 and TRBJ2-7): DTGVSQNPRHKITKRGQNVTFRCDPISEHNRLYWYRQTLGQGPEFLTYFQNEAQLEKSRLLSDRFSAERPKGSFSTLEIQRTEQGDSAMYLCASSLVSILDEQYFGPGTRLTVT.

The rearrangement uses TRBV3-1 (or the pseudogene TRBV3-2) and TRBJ1-2; 11 nucleotides agree with TRBD1. Losses at the gene ends were 2 bases for V and 8 bases for J; bases not matched to a gene: 10. This CDR3 has 16 residues. The germline gives CDR1 LGHDT, CDR2 YNNKEL (reference sequence). As DNA, the CDR3 is TGTGCCAGCAGCCAAACCTCCGGACAGGGGGCGGGCGGCTACACCTTC. This gives the protein CASSQTSGQGAGGYTF.

The V gene is TRBV28, the J gene TRBJ1-5; D ambiguous. Germline V CDR1 and CDR2: MDHEN, SYDVKM. Trimming stripped 6 bases from V and 11 bases from J, with 11 bases between. The CDR3 consists of 11 residues. The CDR3 is CASRKQMSQHF. CDR3 bases: TGTGCCAGCAGAAAACAGATGTCCCAGCATTTT.

A remark on this clone: The junction and the germline gene differ at one end; a read error may be behind it. The chain links TRBV14 to TRBJ1-2; D unresolved. This CDR3 region has 16 residues. Per the germline V gene, CDR1 is SGHDN and CDR2 is FVKESK. DNA of the CDR3: TGTGCCAGCAGCGCCCCCGGGAGGGAGATGCCGCACAAACCCTCCTTC. Protein: CASSAPGREMPHKPSF.